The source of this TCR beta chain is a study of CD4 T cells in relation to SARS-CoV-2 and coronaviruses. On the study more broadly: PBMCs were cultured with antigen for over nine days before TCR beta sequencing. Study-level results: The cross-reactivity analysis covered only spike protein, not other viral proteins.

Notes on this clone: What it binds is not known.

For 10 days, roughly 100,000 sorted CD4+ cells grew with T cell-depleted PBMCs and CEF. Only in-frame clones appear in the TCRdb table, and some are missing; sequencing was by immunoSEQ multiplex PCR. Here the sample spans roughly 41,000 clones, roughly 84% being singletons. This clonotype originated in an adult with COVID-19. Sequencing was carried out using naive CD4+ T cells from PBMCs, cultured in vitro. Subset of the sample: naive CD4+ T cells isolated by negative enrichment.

The CDR3 DNA reads TGTGCCAGCAGCCTCTCTCAGACAGGGGAGTACACCATATATTTT. The encoded protein is CASSLSQTGEYTIYF. The rearrangement links TRBV6-5 to TRBJ1-3; 8 bases map to TRBD1. V was pared by 6 bases and J by 8 bases, with 12 bases of the junction left unmatched. CDR1 and CDR2 (germline): MNHEY, SVGAGI. CDR3 length equals 15 residues.